These 9 T cell receptor beta chains came from one sample sequenced in a study of CD8+ T cells in alopecia areata. RNA extraction and reverse transcription yielded cDNA as sequencing template. The repertoire was sequenced with immunoSEQ multiplex PCR; TCRdb's copy has only in-frame clones and lacks some. The sample lists fewer than 80,000 clones, roughly 60% occurring once. Material: CD8+ T cells sorted from blood, obtained at week 0. These receptor sequences come from a human donor with alopecia areata.

The chain couples TRBV5-1 to TRBJ2-1; D gene uncertain. Germline assignment: CDR1 SGHRS and CDR2 YFSETQ. This CDR3 spans 12 amino acids. V dropped 3 bases and J dropped 6 bases, with 7 bases sitting between them. Here the CDR3 DNA reads TGCGCCAGCAGCTCCTACCCCAATGAGCAGTTCTTC. It translates to CASSSYPNEQFF.

The CDR3 loop is CASNPVGGAPDYGYTF. The CDR3 DNA follows: TGTGCCAGCAACCCGGTGGGGGGCGCCCCGGACTATGGCTACACCTTC. The chain joins TRBV7-8 to TRBJ1-2, with D possibly TRBD1 on 6 matching bases. CDR1 SGHVS and CDR2 FQNEAQ come from the germline V gene. The V end lost 7 bases, the J end lost 3 bases, and 21 bases lay between the germline ends. The CDR3 length is 16 residues.

This clone was counted ten times or more. The V call is TRBV7-6, the J call TRBJ1-1, with D perhaps TRBD1 (6 bases). Germline CDR1 SGHVS, CDR2 FNYEAQ. Trimming took 5 bases from V and 0 from J, leaving 25 bases between them. The CDR3 covers 19 residues. The CDR3 protein is CASSRERGATHSMNTEAFF. The CDR3 DNA reads as TGTGCCAGCAGCCGGGAGAGGGGGGCCACTCACTCAATGAACACTGAAGCTTTCTTT.

This clone was seen only a few times. The V and J genes are TRBV27 and TRBJ1-4, with 11 bases lining up with TRBD1. The CDR3 extends over 21 amino acids. V was clipped by 0 bases and J by 0 bases; unmatched bases: 12. The germline V gene has CDR1 MNHEY and CDR2 SMNVEV (reference sequence). The CDR3 is CASSLSMWIGQGAATNEKLFF. CDR3 DNA sequence: TGTGCCAGCAGTTTATCAATGTGGATCGGACAGGGGGCGGCAACTAATGAAAAACTGTTTTTT.

This chain uses TRBV5-1 with TRBJ1-1; D might be TRBD1 (5 bases). Deletions cut 4 bases from V and 7 bases from J, with 11 bases between. Germline assignment: CDR1 SGHRS and CDR2 YFSETQ. This CDR3 comprises 12 residues. The CDR3 DNA reads TGCGCCAGCAGCGCGGGGGACCTTGAAGCTTTCTTT. As protein: CASSAGDLEAFF.

This chain connects TRBV5-1 to TRBJ2-4; 7 nucleotides agree with TRBD1. The CDR3 loop spans 17 amino acids. V trimming: 1 base; J trimming: 1 base; junction bases outside the gene matches: 8. From germline, CDR1 is SGHRS and CDR2 YFSETQ. Here the CDR3 DNA reads TGCGCCAGCAGCTTGACCGAACAGGGGTGGGCCAAAAACATTCAGTACTTC. Its protein is CASSLTEQGWAKNIQYF.

The rearrangement links TRBV4-1 to TRBJ2-3, with 12 nucleotides matching TRBD2. This CDR3 contains 16 residues. Germline-derived CDR1 and CDR2 are MGHRA and YSYEKL. V lost 0 bases, J lost 4 bases, and 2 bases stayed unmatched. The CDR3 DNA is TGCGCCAGCAGCCAAGATCTAGCGGGAGGGCCAGATACGCAGTATTTT. Its translation: CASSQDLAGGPDTQYF.

The V and J genes are TRBV29-1 and TRBJ2-3; D gene unclear. V lost 8 bases to trimming and J lost 3 bases, with 6 bases between them. CDR1 and CDR2 (germline): SQVTM, ANQGSEA. The CDR3 consists of 10 residues. CDR3 in DNA: TGCAGCACCACGACAGATACGCAGTATTTT. Its protein is CSTTTDTQYF.

The genes are TRBV27 and TRBJ2-1; tentatively, D is TRBD2 (6 bases). CDR1 MNHEY and CDR2 SMNVEV come from the germline V gene (reference sequence). Trimming cost V 3 bases and J 0 bases, with 12 bases left between them. There are 16 residues in the CDR3. The CDR3 region is CASSFVGGSSYNEQFF. CDR3 DNA: TGTGCCAGCAGTTTTGTTGGGGGGAGCTCCTACAATGAGCAGTTCTTC.